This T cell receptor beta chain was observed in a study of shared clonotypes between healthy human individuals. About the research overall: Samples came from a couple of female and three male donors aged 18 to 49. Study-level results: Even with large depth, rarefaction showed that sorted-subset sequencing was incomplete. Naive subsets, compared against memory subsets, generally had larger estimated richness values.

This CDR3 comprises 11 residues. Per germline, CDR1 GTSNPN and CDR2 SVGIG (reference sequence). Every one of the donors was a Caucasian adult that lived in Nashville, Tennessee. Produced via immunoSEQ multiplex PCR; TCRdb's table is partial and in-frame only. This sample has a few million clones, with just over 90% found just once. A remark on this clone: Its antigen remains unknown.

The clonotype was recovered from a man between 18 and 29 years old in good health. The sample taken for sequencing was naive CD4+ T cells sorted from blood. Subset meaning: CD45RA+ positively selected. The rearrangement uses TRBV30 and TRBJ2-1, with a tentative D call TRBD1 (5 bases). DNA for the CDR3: TGTCTGGGGCAGGGATACAATGAGCAGTTCTTC. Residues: CLGQGYNEQFF.